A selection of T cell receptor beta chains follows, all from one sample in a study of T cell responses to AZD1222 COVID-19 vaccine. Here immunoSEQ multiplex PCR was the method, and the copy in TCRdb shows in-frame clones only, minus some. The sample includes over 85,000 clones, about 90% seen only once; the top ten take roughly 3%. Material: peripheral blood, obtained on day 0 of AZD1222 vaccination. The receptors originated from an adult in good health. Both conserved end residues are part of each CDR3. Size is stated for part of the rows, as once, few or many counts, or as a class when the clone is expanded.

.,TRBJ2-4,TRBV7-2,CASSLERRNIQYF
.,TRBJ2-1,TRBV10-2,CASTPAGNLYNEQFF
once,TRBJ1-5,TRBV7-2,CASSLRVRRGKSNQPQHF
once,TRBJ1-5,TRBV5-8,CASSPDRGQPQHF
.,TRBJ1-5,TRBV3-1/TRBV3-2,CASSQDYGRNQPQHF
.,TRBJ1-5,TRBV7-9,CASSPKGGDNQPQHF
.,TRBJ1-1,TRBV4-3,CASSQDLAPDTEAFF
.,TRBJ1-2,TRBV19,CASSRRGLYGYTF
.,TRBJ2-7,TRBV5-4,CASSLPGASSYEQYF
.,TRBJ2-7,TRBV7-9,CASSTNPGEQYF
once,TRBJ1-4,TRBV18,CASSPPSEKLFF
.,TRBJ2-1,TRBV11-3,CASSAPTAGGPQEQFF
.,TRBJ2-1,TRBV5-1,CASSLAADYNEQFF
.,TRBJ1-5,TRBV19,CASRTGYSNQPQHF
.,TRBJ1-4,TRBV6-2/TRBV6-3,CASSRRTGTNEKLFF
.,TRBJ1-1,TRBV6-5,CASSGVRVRSEAFF
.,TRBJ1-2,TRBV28,CASSRQPRGYTF
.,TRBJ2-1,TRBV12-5,CASGSDPGTGGQFF
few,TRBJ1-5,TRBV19,CASSMGRPGSNQPQHF
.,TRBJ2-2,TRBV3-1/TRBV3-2,CASSQGWSGSHTGELFF
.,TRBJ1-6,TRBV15,CATSKDRVIGNSPLHF
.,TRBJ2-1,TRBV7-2,CASSSHSGRVNEQFF
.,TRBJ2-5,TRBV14,CASSPLLGRETQYF
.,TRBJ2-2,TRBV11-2,CASSRLAGTGELFF
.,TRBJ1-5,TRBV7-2,CASSLAEVRGQPQHF
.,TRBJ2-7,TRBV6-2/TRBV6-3,CASSGNRSPYEQYF
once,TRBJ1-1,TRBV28,CASRLGGGTEAFF
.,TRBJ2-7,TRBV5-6,CASSLWGVTGNYEQYF
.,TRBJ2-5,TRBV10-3,CAILLDRGIETQYF
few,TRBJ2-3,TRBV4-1,CASSQVQVMWSTDTQYF
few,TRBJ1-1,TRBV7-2,CASSPIVGRGTEAFF
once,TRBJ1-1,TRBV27,CASSLSKRTGSTEAFF
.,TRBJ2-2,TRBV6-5,CASSPQQGGTGELFF
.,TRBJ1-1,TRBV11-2,CASSPLGTGLPEAFF
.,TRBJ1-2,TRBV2,CASNGRTNYGYTF
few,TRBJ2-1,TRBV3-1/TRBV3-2,CASSEVLSGSYNEQFF
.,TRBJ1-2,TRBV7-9,CASSTSETANYGYTF
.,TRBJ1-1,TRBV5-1,CASSLLILNTEAFF
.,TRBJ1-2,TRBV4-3,CASSQDQQGRGYTF
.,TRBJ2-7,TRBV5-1,CASSLGGSANYEQYF
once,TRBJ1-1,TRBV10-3,CAISESNGYTEAFF
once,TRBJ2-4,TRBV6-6,CASSTGSPIAKNIQYF
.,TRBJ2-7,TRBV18,CASSPEGLYEQYF
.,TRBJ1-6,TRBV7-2,CASSAQGSSYNSPLHF
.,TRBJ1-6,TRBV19,CASSPEAGGSNSPLHF
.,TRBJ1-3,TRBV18,CASSPTGQNGNTIYF
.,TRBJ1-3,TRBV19,CASSPRTGWTVSGNTIYF
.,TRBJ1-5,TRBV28,CASSQDSLLNSNQPQHF
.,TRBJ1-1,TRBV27,CASVSGATEAFF
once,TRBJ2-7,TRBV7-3,CASSIDSTYEQYF
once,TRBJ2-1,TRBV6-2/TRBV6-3,CASSYSRAGDNEQFF
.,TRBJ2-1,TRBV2,CAWTRAGSNEQFF